This T cell receptor (beta chain) is from a study of T cells in Graves' hyperthyroidism and ophthalmopathy. Study observations and caveats: Most clonotypes expanded in thyroid above 0.001 were likewise present in blood.

This clonotype has a count of ten or more. What it recognizes is unknown. Diagnosis of hyperthyroidism was new in patients aged 18 to 65, and its duration was under 2 months. A patient was excluded if there was uncontrolled infection, other autoimmune disease, pregnancy or lactation. A sample of blood taken at first hyperthyroidism diagnosis preceded any ophthalmopathy symptoms. This CDR3 region has 15 residues. Losses at the gene ends were 0 bases for V and 9 bases for J; bases not matched to a gene: 8. Per germline, CDR1 LNHDA and CDR2 SQIVND (reference sequence). The TCR beta CDR3 regions underwent amplification using RNA transcripts as the source. The TCR CDR3 first-round RT-PCR relied on the HTBI primer set. TCRdb independently ran MiXCR on the multiplex PCR reads; one entry per CDR3 protein. The profile shows 350,000 or so distinct CDR3 sequences, about a sixth of them singletons.

The receptor comes from a woman younger than 45 with Graves' hyperthyroidism that later progressed to Graves' ophthalmopathy. V is TRBV19 and J is TRBJ1-5, with 7 bases lining up with TRBD1. The sequenced sample was blood. The CDR3 reads CASSIDSQGGPPQHF. CDR3 DNA: TGTGCCAGTAGTATAGATTCCCAGGGGGGCCCGCCCCAGCATTTT.